Listed here are 26 T cell receptor beta chains from one sample, sequenced in a study of shared clonotypes between healthy human individuals. Data came from immunoSEQ multiplex PCR; TCRdb stores just in-frame clones and leaves some out. The sample records about 510,000 clones, about 95% being singletons. The sample consisted of naive CD4+ T cells sorted from blood. Subset described: CD45RA+ positively selected. These receptors came from a woman under 40 in good health.

This chain connects TRBV28 to TRBJ2-1, with no clear D. The CDR3 is made up of 12 amino acids. The germline gives CDR1 MDHEN, CDR2 SYDVKM. Trimming pared 5 bases from V and 5 bases from J, leaving 7 bases between. The CDR3 region has the DNA TGTGCCAGCAGTAGGGTTCACAATGAGCAGTTCTTC. It is translated as CASSRVHNEQFF.

The chain carries TRBV2 and TRBJ1-5; TRBD1 aligns across 8 bases. CDR1 and CDR2 from the germline V gene are SNHLY and FYNNEI. The V and J ends lost 5 bases and 0 bases, in that order; junction bases with no gene match: 9. This CDR3 has 17 amino acids. The CDR3 loop is CASSPGTGTYSNQPQHF. The CDR3, as DNA: TGTGCCAGCAGTCCCGGGACAGGAACTTATAGCAATCAGCCCCAGCATTTT.

The chain couples TRBV5-1 to TRBJ2-7; D remains unclear. Germline V gives CDR1 SGHRS, CDR2 YFSETQ. The CDR3 runs 15 residues. V was cut by 4 bases and J by 0 bases, with 14 bases left in between. CDR3 in DNA: TGCGCCAGCAGCATTTGGGCTAGGAGCTCCTACGAGCAGTACTTC. It is translated as CASSIWARSSYEQYF. Together with reference TRBV5-1 and TRBJ2-7, the CDR3 gives the full variable domain: KAGVTQTPRYLIKTRGQQVTLSCSPISGHRSVSWYQQTPGQGLQFLFEYFSETQRNKGNFPGRFSGRQFSNSRSEMNVSTLELGDSALYLCASSIWARSSYEQYFGPGTRLTVT.

The rearrangement links TRBV27 to TRBJ2-5, with TRBD2 matching 12 bases. The CDR3 runs 15 residues. V dropped 5 bases and J dropped 2; count of bases not matched to a gene: 3. The germline V gene encodes CDR1 MNHEY and CDR2 SMNVEV (reference sequence). CDR3 DNA: TGTGCCAGCAGTCCAGGACTAGCGGGACAAGAGACCCAGTACTTC. Protein product: CASSPGLAGQETQYF.

Comment on this clone: The same CDR3 is also encoded by other DNA sequences in this sample. V is TRBV5-1 and J is TRBJ2-7; 9 nucleotides match TRBD1. Per germline, CDR1 SGHRS and CDR2 YFSETQ. The CDR3 covers 16 residues. V was pared by 0 bases and J by 5 bases, with 9 bases of the junction left unmatched. The CDR3 loop reads CASSLAAGTGNHEQYF. DNA for the CDR3: TGCGCCAGCAGCTTGGCGGCGGGGACAGGGAATCACGAGCAGTACTTC.

This rearrangement joins TRBV2 to TRBJ1-1; TRBD1 might be the D (6 bases). Germline values: CDR1 SNHLY, CDR2 FYNNEI. V dropped 6 bases and J dropped 0 bases, with 14 bases sitting between them. This CDR3 region has 15 residues. In nucleotides, the CDR3 is TGTGCCAGCAGGCTTAGACAGGCTGTGAACACTGAAGCTTTCTTT. Protein sequence: CASRLRQAVNTEAFF.

V usage is TRBV18 and J usage is TRBJ2-5, with 9 bases identical to TRBD1. Germline values: CDR1 KGHSH, CDR2 LQKENI. The V and J ends lost 3 bases and 3 bases, in that order; junction bases with no gene match: 5. The CDR3 consists of 15 residues. The CDR3 protein is CASSPPGTGKETQYF. CDR3 in DNA: TGTGCCAGCTCACCCCCCGGGACAGGGAAAGAGACCCAGTACTTC. The full variable domain, rest sourced from reference TRBV18 and TRBJ2-5, is NAGVMQNPRHLVRRRGQEARLRCSPMKGHSHVYWYRQLPEEGLKFMVYLQKENIIDESGMPKERFSAEFPKEGPSILRIQQVVRGDSAAYFCASSPPGTGKETQYFGPGTRLLVL.

This chain connects TRBV10-3 to TRBJ2-1, with 14 nucleotides matching TRBD2. CDR3 length: 14 residues. The V gene's germline CDR1 is ENHRY and CDR2 SYGVKD. V lost 8 bases and J lost 15; bases outside the gene matches: 12. In nucleotides, the CDR3 is TGTGCCATCGGAGGGACTAGCGGGAGTATAATAGGGTTCTTC. Translation gives CAIGGTSGSIIGFF.

This clone was recorded a few times. V usage is TRBV10-1 and J usage is TRBJ2-7; the match to TRBD2 covers 10 bases. V trimming: 5 bases; J trimming: 2 bases; junction bases outside the gene matches: 3. Germline CDR1 and CDR2: WNHNN and SYGVQD (reference sequence). The CDR3 has 14 residues. The CDR3 DNA is TGCGCCAGCAGTCCGACTAGCGGGCCCTACGAGCAGTACTTC. Amino acids: CASSPTSGPYEQYF.

The CDR3: CASSKLVEFGNTIYF. In DNA, the CDR3 is TGTGCCAGCAGCAAATTAGTAGAATTCGGAAACACCATATATTTT. The rearrangement uses TRBV21-1 and TRBJ1-3. TRBV21-1 represents a pseudogene. This CDR3 is 15 amino acids long.

The chain carries TRBV2 and TRBJ2-2, with TRBD2 identical over 11 bases. V was clipped by 6 bases and J by 1 base; unmatched bases: 7. CDR1 and CDR2 from the germline V gene are SNHLY and FYNNEI. This CDR3 comprises 17 residues. The CDR3 DNA reads TGTGCCAGCAGCCCGCCGGGACTAGCGGAGAACACCGGGGAGCTGTTTTTT. Translating gives CASSPPGLAENTGELFF.

V and J are TRBV28 and TRBJ1-4; 7 nucleotides match TRBD1. V gave up 6 bases and J gave up 6 bases; unmatched junction bases: 4. This CDR3 is built from 13 residues. Germline assignment: CDR1 MDHEN and CDR2 SYDVKM. For the CDR3, the DNA is TGTGCCAGCAGCACAGGGGCCGATGAAAAACTGTTTTTT. Amino acids: CASSTGADEKLFF.

The genes are TRBV5-6 and TRBJ2-6; a possible D gene is TRBD1 (5 bases). CDR3 size: 16 residues. V was trimmed by 5 bases and J by 0 bases, leaving 12 bases between them. Per the germline V gene, CDR1 is SGHDT and CDR2 is YYEEEE. The CDR3 DNA is TGTGCCAGCAGATTTGGACACTACTCTGGGGCCAACGTCCTGACTTTC. It codes for CASRFGHYSGANVLTF.

V and J are TRBV4-1 and TRBJ2-5; 8 positions agree with TRBD2. This CDR3 is built from 19 residues. V was clipped by 0 bases and J by 0 bases; unmatched bases: 12. Germline CDR1 and CDR2: MGHRA and YSYEKL. The CDR3 loop reads CASSQERVAGRWYQETQYF. The CDR3 DNA sequence: TGCGCCAGCAGCCAAGAGAGAGTAGCGGGGCGATGGTACCAAGAGACCCAGTACTTC.

V and J are TRBV4-2 and TRBJ1-3; D gene ambiguous. The V gene's germline CDR1 is LGHNA and CDR2 YNFKEQ. The CDR3 consists of 16 residues. The germline V and J ends were trimmed by 4 bases and 0 bases, with 13 bases remaining between them. For the CDR3, the DNA is TGTGCCAGCAGCCTATCCCTGGAGAGCTCTGGAAACACCATATATTTT. Encoded protein: CASSLSLESSGNTIYF.

The genes are TRBV7-7 and TRBJ2-1; 13 bases agree with TRBD2. Per the germline V gene, CDR1 is SSHAT and CDR2 is FNYEAQ (reference sequence). Trimming removed 5 bases from V and 6 bases from J; junction bases left unmatched: 7. This CDR3 region has 16 residues. The CDR3 here is CASSPAGLAGFNEQFF. As DNA, the CDR3 is TGTGCCAGCAGCCCGGCGGGACTAGCGGGATTCAATGAGCAGTTCTTC.

The V and J genes are TRBV7-2 and TRBJ2-3, with 10 positions matching TRBD2. Germline assignment: CDR1 SGHTA and CDR2 FQGNSA. The length of the CDR3 is 14 residues. Losses at the gene ends were 2 bases for V and 5 bases for J; bases not matched to a gene: 1. CDR3 sequence: CASSLLAGVDTQYF. As DNA, the CDR3 is TGTGCCAGCAGCTTACTAGCGGGAGTAGATACGCAGTATTTT.

Here the CDR3 reads CASSPTAGGGEKLFF. The CDR3, as DNA: TGTGCCAGCTCACCAACAGCAGGGGGCGGTGAAAAACTGTTTTTT. The J gene is TRBJ1-4, the V gene TRBV18, with 8 bases identical to TRBD1. Germline lookup yields CDR1 KGHSH and CDR2 LQKENI. The CDR3 extends over 15 amino acids. The V and J ends lost 2 bases and 7 bases, in that order; junction bases with no gene match: 6.

The chain couples TRBV6-6 to TRBJ1-3; a possible D gene is TRBD1 (5 bases). Trimming took off 5 bases at V and 3 bases at J, with 11 bases between the two ends. CDR1 and CDR2 (germline): MNHNY, SVGAGI (reference sequence). CDR3 length: 14 amino acids. CDR3 DNA: TGTGCCAGCAGTGGGGGGGTAATTGGAAACACCATATATTTT. Its protein is CASSGGVIGNTIYF.

V usage is TRBV28 and J usage is TRBJ2-1; 9 nucleotides line up with TRBD2. The CDR3 contains 16 residues. With V trimmed by 4 bases and J by 4 bases, 8 bases remained unmatched. Looked up from germline, CDR1 is MDHEN and CDR2 is SYDVKM. The CDR3 reads CASSSPGSGRYNEQFF. DNA of the CDR3: TGTGCCAGCAGTTCCCCGGGTAGCGGGAGATACAATGAGCAGTTCTTC.

The V and J genes are TRBV28 and TRBJ2-1; D possibly corresponds to TRBD1 (6 bases). Between the trimmed V and J ends, which lost 7 bases and 8 bases, there was a span of 12 bases. The V gene's germline CDR1 is MDHEN and CDR2 SYDVKM. The CDR3 length is 12 residues. The CDR3 is CASIRRGHEQFF. Written as DNA, the CDR3 is TGTGCCAGCATCCGCAGGGGCCATGAGCAGTTCTTC.

The rearrangement joins TRBV5-4 to TRBJ1-1; no clear D gene. Germline values: CDR1 SGHNT, CDR2 YYREEE (reference sequence). CDR3 length: 15 residues. Trimming pared 0 bases from V and 0 bases from J, leaving 9 bases between. DNA of the CDR3: TGTGCCAGCAGCTTGGCAAGTAGGGTGAACACTGAAGCTTTCTTT. Translated: CASSLASRVNTEAFF.

The J gene is TRBJ2-1, the V gene TRBV7-9; TRBD2 aligns across 8 bases. Per germline, CDR1 SEHNR and CDR2 FQNEAQ (reference sequence). V shed 5 bases and J 6 bases; nucleotides not matched to a gene: 12. The CDR3 sequence is 16 residues long. The CDR3 reads CASSPTRTSFGNEQFF. The DNA for the CDR3 is TGTGCCAGCAGCCCGACGAGGACTAGCTTCGGCAATGAGCAGTTCTTC.

J is TRBJ2-7 and V is TRBV5-4; 10 bases map to TRBD2. Germline assignment: CDR1 SGHNT and CDR2 YYREEE (reference sequence). The CDR3 runs 14 residues. Trimming at V came to 1 base and at J to 7 bases, leaving 5 bases not matched to a gene. CDR3 protein: CASSLTSGAREQYF. CDR3 in DNA: TGTGCCAGCAGCTTGACTAGCGGGGCTCGAGAGCAGTACTTC.

The genes are TRBV9 and TRBJ2-7, with TRBD2 matching 7 bases. Losses at the gene ends were 4 bases for V and 0 bases for J; bases not matched to a gene: 7. In germline, CDR1 is SGDLS, CDR2 YYNGEE. This CDR3 contains 15 residues. For the CDR3, the DNA is TGTGCCAGCAGCTCGCGGGAGTGGGACTCCTACGAGCAGTACTTC. Its protein product is CASSSREWDSYEQYF.

V is TRBV29-1 and J is TRBJ2-3, with D tentatively TRBD1 (6 bases). Germline lookup yields CDR1 SQVTM and CDR2 ANQGSEA. This CDR3 region has 12 residues. V was cut by 6 bases and J by 0 bases, with 7 bases left in between. The CDR3 DNA sequence: TGCAGCGTGGACAGCAGCACAGATACGCAGTATTTT. It specifies CSVDSSTDTQYF.